This entry lists 22 T cell receptor beta chains sequenced from one sample in a study of shared clonotypes between healthy human individuals. The repertoire was sequenced with immunoSEQ multiplex PCR; TCRdb's copy has only in-frame clones and lacks some. The data hold about 990,000 clones, with approximately 78% observed a single time. The sequencing sample was made of memory CD4+ T cells from PBMCs. Subset specified: CD45RA-negative fraction. These receptors were obtained from a man aged 18 to 30 in good health. Some clones in this sample may be carry-over from other donors' samples.

This chain links TRBV27 with TRBJ1-4; no clear D. CDR1 is MNHEY and CDR2 is SMNVEV in the germline V gene (reference sequence). With 6 bases removed from V and 8 bases from J, the gap between germline ends came to 13 bases. CDR3 length equals 13 residues. CDR3 coding DNA: TGTGCCAGCAGGAAGACAAATCGCGAAAAACTGTTTTTT. Encoded protein: CASRKTNREKLFF. Variable domain in full (rest from reference TRBV27 and TRBJ1-4): EAQVTQNPRYLITVTGKKLTVTCSQNMNHEYMSWYRQDPGLGLRQIYYSMNVEVTDKGDVPEGYKVSRKEKRNFPLILESPSPNQTSLYFCASRKTNREKLFFGSGTQLSVL.

This chain links TRBV11-2 with TRBJ2-7; D is perhaps TRBD2 (5 bases). This CDR3 region has 15 residues. The germline gives CDR1 SGHAT, CDR2 FQNNGV. Between the trimmed V and J ends, which lost 0 bases and 0 bases, there was a span of 9 bases. CDR3 sequence (DNA): TGTGCCAGCAGCTTAGATGGGGAGAGCTCCTACGAGCAGTACTTC. Protein product: CASSLDGESSYEQYF. Together with reference TRBV11-2 and TRBJ2-7, the CDR3 gives the full variable domain: EAGVAQSPRYKIIEKRQSVAFWCNPISGHATLYWYQQILGQGPKLLIQFQNNGVVDDSQLPKDRFSAERLKGVDSTLKIQPAKLEDSAVYLCASSLDGESSYEQYFGPGTRLTVT.

The chain uses TRBV7-2 and TRBJ1-1; D is ambiguous. CDR3 size: 14 residues. V was cut by 0 bases and J by 9 bases, with 14 bases left in between. Germline CDR1 and CDR2: SGHTA and FQGNSA. CDR3 sequence (DNA): TGTGCCAGCAGCTTAGCGTTTATGGAAGGGAAAGCTTTCTTT. Translated, it gives CASSLAFMEGKAFF. Full variable domain (rest looked up from reference TRBV7-2 and TRBJ1-1): GAGVSQSPSNKVTEKGKDVELRCDPISGHTALYWYRQSLGQGLEFLIYFQGNSAPDKSGLPSDRFSAERTGGSVSTLTIQRTQQEDSAVYLCASSLAFMEGKAFFGQGTRLTVV.

The chain couples TRBV4-2 to TRBJ1-2; maybe TRBD1 (5 bases). The CDR3 has 14 residues. The germline V and J ends were trimmed by 1 base and 7 bases, with 13 bases remaining between them. CDR1 is LGHNA, CDR2 YNFKEQ, per germline. The CDR3 DNA is TGTGCCAGCAGCCAAGGCGGCCAGGGTTTTGGCTACACCTTC. Translated: CASSQGGQGFGYTF.

The rearrangement uses TRBV18 and TRBJ1-1, with a tentative D call TRBD1 (6 bases). CDR1 and CDR2 from the germline V gene are KGHSH and LQKENI. V was clipped by 6 bases and J by 3 bases, with 17 bases between them. The CDR3 covers 15 residues. In nucleotides, the CDR3 is TGTGCCAGCTCCCCAATGGGAGGGGGGGACACTGAAGCTTTCTTT. Encoded protein: CASSPMGGGDTEAFF.

This chain connects TRBV6-5 to TRBJ2-3, with 7 positions matching TRBD1. The CDR3 extends over 14 amino acids. Trimming took 8 bases from V and 5 from J; bases not matched to a gene: 10. CDR1 is MNHEY and CDR2 is SVGAGI in the germline V gene. CDR3 in amino acids: CASWETGLGDTQYF. The CDR3 nucleotides read TGTGCCAGCTGGGAGACAGGGCTGGGAGATACGCAGTATTTT.

Concerning this clone itself: Other DNA sequences within the sample encode an identical CDR3. This rearrangement joins TRBV6-5 to TRBJ2-2, with 7 bases identical to TRBD1. CDR3 length: 14 residues. With 2 bases clipped from V and 6 bases from J, the junction kept 3 bases outside the gene matches. The V gene's germline CDR1 is MNHEY and CDR2 SVGAGI. CDR3: CASSYNRGAGELFF. CDR3 bases: TGTGCCAGCAGTTACAACAGGGGTGCCGGGGAGCTGTTTTTT.

The chain is built from TRBV6-1 and TRBJ1-3; D is perhaps TRBD1 (5 bases). Germline values: CDR1 MNHNS, CDR2 SASEGT. The V end was cut by 7 bases, the J end by 0 bases, with 10 bases between. The CDR3 is 14 residues long. The CDR3 sequence is CASKETVSGNTIYF. The CDR3, as DNA: TGTGCCAGCAAGGAGACAGTCTCTGGAAACACCATATATTTT.

The sample holds many counts of this clone. V gene TRBV2 combines with J gene TRBJ2-1; 10 bases are shared with TRBD1. Germline CDR1 and CDR2: SNHLY and FYNNEI. CDR3 length equals 17 residues. V gave up 11 bases and J gave up 6 bases; unmatched junction bases: 19. The chain's CDR3 is CASRDRGFLLRGNEQFF. For the CDR3, the DNA is TGTGCCTCGAGGGACAGGGGCTTCCTCCTACGGGGCAATGAGCAGTTCTTC.

The chain uses TRBV13 and TRBJ2-3; either TRBD1 or TRBD2 may supply D (5 bases each). The V gene's germline CDR1 is PRHDT and CDR2 FYEKMQ (reference sequence). The CDR3 spans 15 residues. With 1 base removed from V and 4 bases from J, the gap between germline ends came to 12 bases. The CDR3 nucleotides read TGTGCCAGCAGCTTAGTGGGGGATTCAGCAGATACGCAGTATTTT. Amino acid sequence: CASSLVGDSADTQYF.

The V gene is TRBV28, the J gene TRBJ1-5, with D possibly being TRBD1 (6 bases). With 9 bases removed from V and 4 bases from J, the gap between germline ends came to 16 bases. Germline CDR1 is MDHEN and CDR2 is SYDVKM. This CDR3 comprises 14 residues. The CDR3 DNA is TGTGCCAGACGTCGCGGACAGTGGAATCAGCCCCAGCATTTT. Translating gives CARRRGQWNQPQHF.

DNA of the CDR3: TGTGCCAGCAGCTCACAGGGTCGGGGGGAGCTGTTTTTT. Translating gives CASSSQGRGELFF. The chain links TRBV7-2 to TRBJ2-2; a weak D match, TRBD1 (6 bases). The CDR3 has 13 residues. The V gene's germline CDR1 is SGHTA and CDR2 FQGNSA. V dropped 4 bases and J dropped 8 bases, with 11 bases sitting between them.

Details on this clone: The sample has other DNA sequences that encode this CDR3 too. This sequence joins TRBV28 and TRBJ2-3; 7 nucleotides align to TRBD2. The CDR3 totals 15 residues. CDR1 and CDR2 (germline): MDHEN, SYDVKM. The V and J ends lost 5 bases and 6 bases, in that order; junction bases with no gene match: 11. CDR3 region: CASSPPGAGRDTQYF. The CDR3 DNA reads as TGTGCCAGCAGTCCCCCAGGAGCGGGACGGGATACGCAGTATTTT.

The V call is TRBV4-3, the J call TRBJ2-1; 8 bases agree with TRBD1. This CDR3 is built from 19 residues. V shed 0 bases, J shed 6 bases, and the junction held 16 bases outside the gene matches. Per the germline V gene, CDR1 is LGHNA and CDR2 is YSLEER. CDR3 sequence (DNA): TGCGCCAGCAGCCAAGATCTATTATCCGGGACAGGCCTTTCCAATGAGCAGTTCTTC. It specifies CASSQDLLSGTGLSNEQFF.

The chain has TRBV19 and TRBJ2-5; 13 bases are shared with TRBD2. This CDR3 region has 14 residues. With V trimmed by 10 bases and J by 5 bases, 7 bases remained unmatched. In germline, CDR1 is LNHDA, CDR2 SQIVND (reference sequence). The CDR3 here is CATSLAGGLETQYF. The DNA of the CDR3 is TGTGCCACCTCACTAGCGGGAGGGCTGGAGACCCAGTACTTC.

The rearrangement links TRBV19 to TRBJ1-5; D is uncertain. Trimming took 4 bases from V and 7 from J, leaving 5 bases between them. The CDR3 is made up of 11 amino acids. The V gene's germline CDR1 is LNHDA and CDR2 SQIVND (reference sequence). The CDR3 spells CASSRGQPQHF. The CDR3 coding sequence is TGTGCCAGTAGTAGGGGACAGCCCCAGCATTTT.

The chain links TRBV18 to TRBJ2-2, with 10 bases identical to TRBD2. Germline values: CDR1 KGHSH, CDR2 LQKENI. V lost 4 bases to trimming and J lost 2 bases; unmatched junction nucleotides: 7. The CDR3 covers 17 residues. CDR3 sequence reads: CASSQGLAAINTGELFF. The DNA for the CDR3 is TGTGCCAGCTCACAAGGACTAGCGGCTATCAACACCGGGGAGCTGTTTTTT. Drawing the rest from reference TRBV18 and TRBJ2-2, the complete variable domain is NAGVMQNPRHLVRRRGQEARLRCSPMKGHSHVYWYRQLPEEGLKFMVYLQKENIIDESGMPKERFSAEFPKEGPSILRIQQVVRGDSAAYFCASSQGLAAINTGELFFGEGSRLTVL.

The chain has TRBV9 and TRBJ1-1; D is ambiguous. The germline gives CDR1 SGDLS, CDR2 YYNGEE. V gave up 0 bases and J gave up 7 bases, with 10 bases separating them. The CDR3 extends over 13 amino acids. This chain's CDR3 is CASSVEGKGEAFF. In DNA form, the CDR3 reads TGTGCCAGCAGCGTAGAGGGAAAGGGTGAAGCTTTCTTT.

This chain uses TRBV28 with TRBJ1-1; 8 bases align to TRBD1. Looked up from germline, CDR1 is MDHEN and CDR2 is SYDVKM. The CDR3 consists of 17 residues. Unmatched junction bases numbered 12, after V lost 5 bases and J lost 1 base. The CDR3 region is CASSPTGTGIRNTEAFF. The DNA of the CDR3 is TGTGCCAGCAGTCCCACAGGGACAGGCATTAGGAACACTGAAGCTTTCTTT. Drawing the rest from reference TRBV28 and TRBJ1-1, the complete variable domain is DVKVTQSSRYLVKRTGEKVFLECVQDMDHENMFWYRQDPGLGLRLIYFSYDVKMKEKGDIPEGYSVSREKKERFSLILESASTNQTSMYLCASSPTGTGIRNTEAFFGQGTRLTVV.

This sequence joins TRBV7-9 and TRBJ2-3; D is undetermined. The ends were cut back, 5 bases at V and 0 bases at J, with 15 bases in the middle. The CDR3 extends over 16 amino acids. Germline V CDR1 and CDR2: SEHNR, FQNEAQ (reference sequence). CDR3 bases: TGTGCCAGCAGCAATCTACGACCCACTAGCACAGATACGCAGTATTTT. Its translation: CASSNLRPTSTDTQYF.

This chain connects TRBV7-7 to TRBJ2-5; D remains ambiguous. From germline, CDR1 is SSHAT and CDR2 FNYEAQ (reference sequence). V dropped 2 bases and J dropped 0 bases, with 7 bases sitting between them. The CDR3 is 14 residues long. This chain's CDR3 is CASSLFPDQETQYF. Here the CDR3 DNA reads TGTGCCAGCAGCTTATTCCCGGACCAAGAGACCCAGTACTTC.

The chain is built from TRBV4-1 and TRBJ2-7; 12 bases align to TRBD2. Germline V gene data show CDR1 as MGHRA and CDR2 as YSYEKL. This CDR3 comprises 17 residues. J was trimmed by 0 bases and V by 3 bases; bases with no gene match: 6. The DNA for the CDR3 is TGCGCCAGCAGCCATCCAGGACTAGCGGGATCCTCCTACGAGCAGTACTTC. Translation gives CASSHPGLAGSSYEQYF.